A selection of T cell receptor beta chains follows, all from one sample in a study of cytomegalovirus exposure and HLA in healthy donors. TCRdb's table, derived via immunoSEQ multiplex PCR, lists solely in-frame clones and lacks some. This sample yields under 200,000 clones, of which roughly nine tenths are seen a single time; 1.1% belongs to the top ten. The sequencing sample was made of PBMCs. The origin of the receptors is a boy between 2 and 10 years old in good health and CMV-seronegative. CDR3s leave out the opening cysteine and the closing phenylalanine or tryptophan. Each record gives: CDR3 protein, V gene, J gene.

CDR3aa: ASSPQGLFTEAF
v_gene: TRBV7-8
j_gene: TRBJ1-1

CDR3aa: ASSFFLRGWNEQY
v_gene: TRBV7-9
j_gene: TRBJ2-7

CDR3aa: ASSKVEDRGLEKLF
v_gene: TRBV21-1
j_gene: TRBJ1-4

CDR3aa: ASSPSRTGMQY
v_gene: TRBV6-5
j_gene: TRBJ2-7

CDR3aa: ASSLDTGEAEAF
v_gene: TRBV7-9
j_gene: TRBJ1-1

CDR3aa: ASSTRQGYCT
v_gene: TRBV6-5
j_gene: TRBJ1-2

CDR3aa: ASSDTSVYEQY
v_gene: TRBV5-1
j_gene: NA

CDR3aa: ASSLSQDQPQH
v_gene: TRBV7-6
j_gene: TRBJ1-5

CDR3aa: ASSWGDGAYEQY
v_gene: TRBV5-6
j_gene: NA

CDR3aa: ASSVGTGYTNEQF
v_gene: TRBV9
j_gene: TRBJ2-1

CDR3aa: ASSPLGGGGETQY
v_gene: TRBV7-3
j_gene: TRBJ2-5

CDR3aa: ASNRDRSNGYT
v_gene: TRBV6-1
j_gene: TRBJ1-2

CDR3aa: ATRINPSSYEQY
v_gene: TRBV10-3
j_gene: TRBJ2-7

CDR3aa: SSSLAGSNQPQH
v_gene: TRBV7-9
j_gene: TRBJ1-5

CDR3aa: ASNPNRDPFGAF
v_gene: TRBV6-5
j_gene: TRBJ1-1

CDR3aa: ASSNRGTGTEAF
v_gene: TRBV6-6
j_gene: TRBJ1-1

CDR3aa: ASGGGTYNEQF
v_gene: TRBV9
j_gene: TRBJ2-1

CDR3aa: ASSSYGGQGTDTQY
v_gene: TRBV5-1
j_gene: TRBJ2-3

CDR3aa: ASSKYPGTGKDEQY
v_gene: TRBV6-4
j_gene: TRBJ2-7

CDR3aa: ASSLSLTGTNYGYT
v_gene: TRBV27
j_gene: TRBJ1-2

CDR3aa: ASSLDGRRNTEAF
v_gene: TRBV5-1
j_gene: TRBJ1-1

CDR3aa: ASSFRALRSPLH
v_gene: TRBV28
j_gene: TRBJ1-6

CDR3aa: ASSVTSGGYTDTQY
v_gene: TRBV7-2
j_gene: TRBJ2-3

CDR3aa: ASNENSAGSSYEQY
v_gene: TRBV6-1
j_gene: NA

CDR3aa: ASGRVNTEAF
v_gene: TRBV9
j_gene: TRBJ1-1

CDR3aa: ASSGQPNTGELF
v_gene: TRBV18
j_gene: TRBJ2-2

CDR3aa: ASSHGTSDEQF
v_gene: TRBV4-1
j_gene: TRBJ2-1

CDR3aa: ASSIGDRETEAF
v_gene: TRBV19
j_gene: TRBJ1-1